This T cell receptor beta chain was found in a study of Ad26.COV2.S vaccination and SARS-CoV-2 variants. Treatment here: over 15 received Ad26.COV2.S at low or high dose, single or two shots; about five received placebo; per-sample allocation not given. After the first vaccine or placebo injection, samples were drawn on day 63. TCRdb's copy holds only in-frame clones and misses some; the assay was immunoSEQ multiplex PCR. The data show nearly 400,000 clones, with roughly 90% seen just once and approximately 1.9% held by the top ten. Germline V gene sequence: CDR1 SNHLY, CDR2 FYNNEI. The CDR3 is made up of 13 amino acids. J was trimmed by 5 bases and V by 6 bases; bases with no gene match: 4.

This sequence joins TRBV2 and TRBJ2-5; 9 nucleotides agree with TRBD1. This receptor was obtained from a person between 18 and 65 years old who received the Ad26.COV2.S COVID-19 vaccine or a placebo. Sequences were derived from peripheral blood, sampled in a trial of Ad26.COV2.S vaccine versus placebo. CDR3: CASSRTGDETQYF. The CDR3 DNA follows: TGTGCCAGCAGCCGGACAGGGGACGAGACCCAGTACTTC.